These 4 T cell receptor beta chains originate from one sample sequenced in a study of regulatory T cells in long-lasting Graves disease. Time point denoted: newly diagnosed GD, antithyroid drugs for less than 3 months. PBMCs were the source of the RNA used for TCR sequencing. CDR3 regions were amplified by Arm-PCR using iRepertoire HTBI primers to build TCR beta libraries. In TCRdb, the multiplex PCR reads were re-called with MiXCR into one record per CDR3 protein. The sample lists roughly 440,000 distinct CDR3 sequences, 15% to 20% occurring once. These same data were also listed under a study on T cells in Graves' hyperthyroidism and ophthalmopathy.

Sequences were derived from peripheral blood mononuclear cells (PBMCs), sampled at new diagnosis, from a patient treated with antithyroid drugs. These receptors were obtained from a woman between 18 and 29 years old with Graves disease.

This clonotype was observed many times. This rearrangement joins TRBV20-1 to TRBJ1-1, with a possible D match to TRBD1 (5 bases). Germline V gene lookup returns CDR1 DFQATT and CDR2 SNEGSKA (reference sequence). The V end was cut by 3 bases, the J end by 10 bases, with 24 bases between. The CDR3 loop spans 15 amino acids. DNA for the CDR3: TGCAGTGCTAGTGACGACCGGGCCCCTGGGGGGAGAGCTTTCTTT. Translated: CSASDDRAPGGRAFF.

This clonotype was detected ten times or more. The CDR3 DNA sequence: TGCAGTGCTAGACAAGAGCGGGAACGGACCTACGAGCAGTACTTC. Translated: CSARQERERTYEQYF. The chain is built from TRBV20-1 and TRBJ2-7; 7 bases map to TRBD2. This CDR3 spans 15 amino acids. Germline CDR1 DFQATT, CDR2 SNEGSKA (reference sequence). V dropped 2 bases and J dropped 2; count of bases not matched to a gene: 9.

The CDR3, as DNA: TGTGCCAGCAGCTTGGCGGGTAGCGTGGGGCTAGATACGCAGTATTTT. It encodes CASSLAGSVGLDTQYF. The chain is built from TRBV5-5 and TRBJ2-3, with D perhaps matching TRBD1 or TRBD2 (5 bases each). CDR3 length: 16 amino acids. The germline CDR1 and CDR2 sequences are SGHKS and YYEKEE (reference sequence). V lost 0 bases to trimming and J lost 5 bases, with 16 bases between them.

This clonotype was counted many times. The J gene is TRBJ2-3, the V gene TRBV5-1; 7 nucleotides match TRBD1. The V and J ends lost 3 bases and 0 bases, in that order; junction bases with no gene match: 7. The length of the CDR3 is 16 residues. Germline V CDR1 and CDR2: SGHRS, YFSETQ. The CDR3 sequence: CASSYPGTASTDTQYF. In DNA form, the CDR3 reads TGCGCCAGCAGCTACCCCGGGACAGCCAGCACAGATACGCAGTATTTT.